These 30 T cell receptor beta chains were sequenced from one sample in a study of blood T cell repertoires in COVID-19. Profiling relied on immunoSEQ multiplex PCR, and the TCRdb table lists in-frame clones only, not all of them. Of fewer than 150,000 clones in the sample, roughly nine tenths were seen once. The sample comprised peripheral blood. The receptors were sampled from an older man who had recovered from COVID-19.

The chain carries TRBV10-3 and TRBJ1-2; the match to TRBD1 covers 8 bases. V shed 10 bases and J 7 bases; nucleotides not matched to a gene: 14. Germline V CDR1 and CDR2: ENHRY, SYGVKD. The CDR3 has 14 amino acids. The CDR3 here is CATVLDRAYSGYTF. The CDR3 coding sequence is TGTGCCACCGTTTTGGACAGGGCTTACTCTGGCTACACCTTC.

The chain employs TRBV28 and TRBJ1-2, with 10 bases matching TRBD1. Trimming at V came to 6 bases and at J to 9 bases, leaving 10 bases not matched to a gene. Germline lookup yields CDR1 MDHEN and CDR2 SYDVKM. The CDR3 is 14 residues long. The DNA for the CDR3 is TGTGCCAGCAGGCCGGGACAGGGGTTTGGAAGCTACACCTTC. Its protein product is CASRPGQGFGSYTF.

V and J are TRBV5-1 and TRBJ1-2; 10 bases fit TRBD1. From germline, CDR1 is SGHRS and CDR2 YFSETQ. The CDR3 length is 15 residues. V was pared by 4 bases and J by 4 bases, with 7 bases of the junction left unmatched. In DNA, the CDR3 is TGCGCCAGCAGCCCGACAGGGGGCTATGGCTATGGCTACACCTTC. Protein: CASSPTGGYGYGYTF.

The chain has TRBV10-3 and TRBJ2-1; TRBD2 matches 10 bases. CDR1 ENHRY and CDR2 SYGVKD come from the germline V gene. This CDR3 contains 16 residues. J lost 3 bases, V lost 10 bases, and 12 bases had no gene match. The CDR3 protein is CATARLAGGGYNEQFF. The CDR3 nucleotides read TGTGCCACCGCCCGTTTAGCGGGGGGCGGCTACAATGAGCAGTTCTTC.

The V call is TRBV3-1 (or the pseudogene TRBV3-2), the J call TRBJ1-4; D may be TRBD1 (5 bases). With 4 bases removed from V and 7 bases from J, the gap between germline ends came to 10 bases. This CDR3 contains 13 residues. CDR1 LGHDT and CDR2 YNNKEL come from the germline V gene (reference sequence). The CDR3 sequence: CASSPLRGEKLFF. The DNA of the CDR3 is TGTGCCAGCAGCCCCCTTAGGGGTGAAAAACTGTTTTTT.

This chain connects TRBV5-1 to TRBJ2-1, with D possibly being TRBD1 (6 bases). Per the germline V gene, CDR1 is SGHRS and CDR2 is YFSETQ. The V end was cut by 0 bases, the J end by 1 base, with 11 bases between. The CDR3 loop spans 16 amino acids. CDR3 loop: CASSLGGQISYNEQFF. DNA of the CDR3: TGCGCCAGCAGCTTGGGGGGACAAATATCCTACAATGAGCAGTTCTTC.

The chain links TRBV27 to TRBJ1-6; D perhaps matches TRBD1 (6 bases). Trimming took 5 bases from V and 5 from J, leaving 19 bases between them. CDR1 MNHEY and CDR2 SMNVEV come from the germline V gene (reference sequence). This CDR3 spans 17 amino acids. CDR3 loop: CASSPRVNRANNSPLHF. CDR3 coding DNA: TGTGCCAGCAGTCCACGCGTGAACAGGGCTAATAATTCACCCCTCCACTTT.

The CDR3 spells CASSVVGQNTGELFF. The CDR3 nucleotides are TGTGCCAGCAGCGTAGTGGGCCAGAACACCGGGGAGCTGTTTTTT. The chain employs TRBV9 and TRBJ2-2; no definite D call. Germline V gene lookup returns CDR1 SGDLS and CDR2 YYNGEE. The CDR3 contains 15 residues. V lost 0 bases and J 1 base, leaving 7 bases between the germline ends.

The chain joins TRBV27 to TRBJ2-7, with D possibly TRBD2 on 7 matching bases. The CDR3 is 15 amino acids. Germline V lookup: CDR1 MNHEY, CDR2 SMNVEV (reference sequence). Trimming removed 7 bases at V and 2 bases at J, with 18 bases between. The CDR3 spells CASTPRRGGAYEQYF. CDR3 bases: TGTGCCAGCACCCCCAGGCGAGGGGGGGCCTACGAGCAGTACTTC.

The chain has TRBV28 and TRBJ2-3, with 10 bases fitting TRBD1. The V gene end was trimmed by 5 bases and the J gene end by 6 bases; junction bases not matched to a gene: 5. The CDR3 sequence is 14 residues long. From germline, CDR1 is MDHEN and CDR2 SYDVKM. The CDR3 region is CASSGTGVWDTQYF. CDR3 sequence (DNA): TGTGCCAGCAGTGGGACAGGGGTCTGGGATACGCAGTATTTT.

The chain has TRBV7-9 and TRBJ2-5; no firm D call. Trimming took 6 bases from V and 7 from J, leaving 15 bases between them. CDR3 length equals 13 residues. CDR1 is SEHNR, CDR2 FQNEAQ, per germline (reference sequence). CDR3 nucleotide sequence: TGTGCCAGCAGTCGGAGCCTCGCCCCGACCCAGTACTTC. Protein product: CASSRSLAPTQYF.

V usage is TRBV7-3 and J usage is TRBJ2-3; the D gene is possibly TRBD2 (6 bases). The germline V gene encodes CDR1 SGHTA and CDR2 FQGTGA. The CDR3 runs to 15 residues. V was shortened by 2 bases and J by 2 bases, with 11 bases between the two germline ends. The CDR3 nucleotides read TGTGCCAGCAGCTTACGGACTACTGACACAGATACGCAGTATTTT. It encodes CASSLRTTDTDTQYF.

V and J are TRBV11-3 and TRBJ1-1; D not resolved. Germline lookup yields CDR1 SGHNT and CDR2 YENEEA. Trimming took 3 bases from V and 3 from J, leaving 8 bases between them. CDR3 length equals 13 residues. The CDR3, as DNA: TGTGCCAGCAGCTTTTACCGAGACACTGAAGCTTTCTTT. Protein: CASSFYRDTEAFF.

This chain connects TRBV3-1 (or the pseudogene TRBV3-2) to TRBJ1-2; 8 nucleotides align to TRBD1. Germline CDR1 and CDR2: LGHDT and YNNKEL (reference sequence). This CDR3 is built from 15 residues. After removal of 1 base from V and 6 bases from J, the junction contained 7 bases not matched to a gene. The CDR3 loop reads CASSQGPTGVDGYTF. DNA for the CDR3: TGTGCCAGCAGCCAAGGTCCGACAGGGGTGGATGGCTACACCTTC.

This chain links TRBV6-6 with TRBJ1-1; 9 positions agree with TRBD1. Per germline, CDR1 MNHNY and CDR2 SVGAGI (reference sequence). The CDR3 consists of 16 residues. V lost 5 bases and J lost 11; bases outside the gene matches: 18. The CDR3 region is CASSTTPGQGGLGAFF. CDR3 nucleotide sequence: TGTGCCAGCAGTACTACTCCGGGACAGGGAGGTTTGGGCGCTTTCTTT.

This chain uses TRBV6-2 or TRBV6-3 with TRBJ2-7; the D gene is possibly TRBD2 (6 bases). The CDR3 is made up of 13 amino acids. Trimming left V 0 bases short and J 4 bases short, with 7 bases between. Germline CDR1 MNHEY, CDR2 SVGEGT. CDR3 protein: CASSYSRGYEQYF. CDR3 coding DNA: TGTGCCAGCAGTTACTCGCGGGGATACGAGCAGTACTTC.

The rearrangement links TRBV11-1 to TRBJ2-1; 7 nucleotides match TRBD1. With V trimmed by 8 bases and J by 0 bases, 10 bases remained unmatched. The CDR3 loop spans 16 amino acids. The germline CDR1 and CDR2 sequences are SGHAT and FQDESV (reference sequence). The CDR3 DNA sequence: TGTGCCAGCCACGATAGGGGGCAAAGCTCCTACAATGAGCAGTTCTTC. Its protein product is CASHDRGQSSYNEQFF.

CDR3 residues: CASKRGLGTDTQYF. DNA for the CDR3: TGTGCCAGTAAGAGGGGACTAGGCACAGATACGCAGTATTTT. The chain couples TRBV19 to TRBJ2-3; 8 nucleotides agree with TRBD2. This CDR3 has 14 residues. The germline V gene encodes CDR1 LNHDA and CDR2 SQIVND (reference sequence). The V segment lost 7 bases and the J segment 1 base; nucleotides outside the gene matches: 4.

The CDR3 protein is CASSADRYGYTF. The CDR3 DNA reads TGTGCCAGCAGCGCGGACAGATATGGCTACACCTTC. The chain is built from TRBV6-5 and TRBJ1-2; TRBD1 is a possible D gene (6 bases). The germline gives CDR1 MNHEY, CDR2 SVGAGI. Trimming shortened V by 6 bases and J by 5 bases, and 10 bases separated the two germline ends. The CDR3 consists of 12 residues.

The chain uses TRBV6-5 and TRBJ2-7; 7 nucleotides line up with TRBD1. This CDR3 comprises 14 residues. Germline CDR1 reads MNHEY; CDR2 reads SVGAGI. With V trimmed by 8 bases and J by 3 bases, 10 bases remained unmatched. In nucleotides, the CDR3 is TGTGCCAGCGGATTACAGGGACAGCGCTACGAGCAGTACTTC. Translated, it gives CASGLQGQRYEQYF.

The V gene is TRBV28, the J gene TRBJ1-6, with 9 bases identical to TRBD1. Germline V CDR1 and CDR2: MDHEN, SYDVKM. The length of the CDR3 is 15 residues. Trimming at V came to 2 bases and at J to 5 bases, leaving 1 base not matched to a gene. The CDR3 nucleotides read TGTGCCAGCAGTTTAGGGGACAGGGATAATTCACCCCTCCACTTT. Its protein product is CASSLGDRDNSPLHF.

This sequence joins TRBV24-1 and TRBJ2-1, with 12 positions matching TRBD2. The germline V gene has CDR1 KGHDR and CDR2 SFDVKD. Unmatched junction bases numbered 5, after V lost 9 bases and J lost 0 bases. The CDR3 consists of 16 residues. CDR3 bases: TGTGCCACCGGACTAGCGGGAACTGGCTCCTACAATGAGCAGTTCTTC. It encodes CATGLAGTGSYNEQFF.

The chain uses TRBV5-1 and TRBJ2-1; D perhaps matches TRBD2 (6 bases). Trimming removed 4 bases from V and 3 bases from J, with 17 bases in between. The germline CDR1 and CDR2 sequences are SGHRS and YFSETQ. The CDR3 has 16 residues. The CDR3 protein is CASSGGTPGNYNEQFF. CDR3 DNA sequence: TGCGCCAGCAGCGGGGGGACTCCGGGAAACTACAATGAGCAGTTCTTC.

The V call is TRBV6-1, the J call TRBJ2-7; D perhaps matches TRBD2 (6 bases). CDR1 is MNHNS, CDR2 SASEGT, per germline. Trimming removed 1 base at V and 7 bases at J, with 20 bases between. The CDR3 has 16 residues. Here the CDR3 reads CASSEGGGIGVWEQYF. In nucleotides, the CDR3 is TGTGCCAGCAGTGAAGGCGGAGGGATCGGAGTATGGGAGCAGTACTTC.

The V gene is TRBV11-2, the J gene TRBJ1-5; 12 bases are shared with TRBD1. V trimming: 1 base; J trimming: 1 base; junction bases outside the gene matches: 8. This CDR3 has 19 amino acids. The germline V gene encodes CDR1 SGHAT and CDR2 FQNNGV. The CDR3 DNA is TGTGCCAGCAGCTTAGGGGCGGGACAGGGGGCCTCGAGCAATCAGCCCCAGCATTTT. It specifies CASSLGAGQGASSNQPQHF.

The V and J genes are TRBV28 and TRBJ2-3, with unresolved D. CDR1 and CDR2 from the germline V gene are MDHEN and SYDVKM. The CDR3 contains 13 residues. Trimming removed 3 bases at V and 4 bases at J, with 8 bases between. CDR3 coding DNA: TGTGCCAGCAGTTTTCGTTGGCCAGATACGCAGTATTTT. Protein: CASSFRWPDTQYF. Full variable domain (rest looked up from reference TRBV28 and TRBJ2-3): DVKVTQSSRYLVKRTGEKVFLECVQDMDHENMFWYRQDPGLGLRLIYFSYDVKMKEKGDIPEGYSVSREKKERFSLILESASTNQTSMYLCASSFRWPDTQYFGPGTRLTVL.

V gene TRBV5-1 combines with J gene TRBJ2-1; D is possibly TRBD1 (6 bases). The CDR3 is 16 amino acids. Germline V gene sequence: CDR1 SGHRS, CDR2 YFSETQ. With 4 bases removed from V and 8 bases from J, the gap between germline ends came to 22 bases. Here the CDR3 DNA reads TGCGCCAGCAGCCGAGATCCGGGACAACTATTCGATGAGCAGTTCTTC. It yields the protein CASSRDPGQLFDEQFF.

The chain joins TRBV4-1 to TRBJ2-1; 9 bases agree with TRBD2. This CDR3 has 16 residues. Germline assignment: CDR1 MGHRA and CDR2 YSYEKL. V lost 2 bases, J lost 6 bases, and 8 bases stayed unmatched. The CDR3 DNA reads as TGCGCCAGCAGCCAAACCCCAGCGGGGGGCTCCAATGAGCAGTTCTTC. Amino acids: CASSQTPAGGSNEQFF.

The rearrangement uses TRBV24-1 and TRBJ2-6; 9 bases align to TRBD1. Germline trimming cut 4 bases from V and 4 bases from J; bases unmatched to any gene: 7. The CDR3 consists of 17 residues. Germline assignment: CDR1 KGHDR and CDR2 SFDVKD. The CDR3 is CATSDGTGTPGANVLTF. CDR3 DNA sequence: TGTGCCACCAGTGACGGGACAGGGACGCCCGGGGCCAACGTCCTGACTTTC.

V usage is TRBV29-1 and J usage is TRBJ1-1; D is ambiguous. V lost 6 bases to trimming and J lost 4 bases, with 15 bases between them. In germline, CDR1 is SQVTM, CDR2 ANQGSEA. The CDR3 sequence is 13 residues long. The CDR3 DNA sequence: TGCAGCGTGAACGACTTAGTGGGCACTGAAGCTTTCTTT. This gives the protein CSVNDLVGTEAFF.